The 27 T cell receptor beta chains presented below share a single source sample, sequenced in a study of T cell responses to AZD1222 COVID-19 vaccine. Produced via immunoSEQ multiplex PCR; TCRdb's table is partial and in-frame only. The top ten hold around 9.4% of the sample, which has about 99,000 clones, 80% to 90% seen once. The sample in question was peripheral blood, obtained on day 0 of AZD1222 vaccination. The receptors stem from an adult in good health.

This chain joins TRBV19 and TRBJ1-6, with 10 bases lining up with TRBD1. The germline V gene encodes CDR1 LNHDA and CDR2 SQIVND (reference sequence). CDR3 length equals 15 residues. V lost 3 bases and J lost 12; bases outside the gene matches: 8. CDR3 DNA: TGTGCCAGTAGTATGGACAGGGGGTGGTCAAAACCCCTCCACTTT. Residues: CASSMDRGWSKPLHF.

The chain links TRBV28 to TRBJ2-1; D is uncertain. The CDR3 extends over 11 amino acids. Trimming removed 6 bases at V and 12 bases at J, with 12 bases between. Germline V gene sequence: CDR1 MDHEN, CDR2 SYDVKM. CDR3 sequence (DNA): TGTGCCAGCAGGAAAGGATCCGGGCAGTTCTTC. Translated, it gives CASRKGSGQFF.

The table lists this clone with a few counts. The V gene is TRBV5-1, the J gene TRBJ2-2; 7 bases are a match to TRBD2. The V segment lost 1 base and the J segment 4 bases; nucleotides outside the gene matches: 10. The CDR3 length is 17 residues. Germline CDR1 and CDR2: SGHRS and YFSETQ. The CDR3 loop reads CASSLLPGAGVTGELFF. The CDR3 nucleotides are TGCGCCAGCAGCTTGCTCCCCGGGGCGGGAGTCACCGGGGAGCTGTTTTTT.

The gene calls are TRBV18 and TRBJ1-5; D unresolved. This CDR3 is built from 14 residues. V lost 3 bases and J 8 bases, leaving 14 bases between the germline ends. CDR1 and CDR2 (germline): KGHSH, LQKENI. The CDR3 DNA reads as TGTGCCAGCTCACCCCGAGGGTCTATCGAGCCCCAGCATTTT. This codes for CASSPRGSIEPQHF.

On this clone itself: This sample includes further DNA sequences coding for the same CDR3. The CDR3 protein is CASSLGHRNQPQHF. In DNA, the CDR3 is TGTGCCAGCAGCCTGGGACACCGCAATCAGCCCCAGCATTTT. This chain connects TRBV5-8 to TRBJ1-5, with D possibly being TRBD1 (6 bases). The V gene lost 4 bases and the J gene lost 2 bases, with 10 bases spanning the gap. This CDR3 has 14 residues. CDR1 is SGHTS, CDR2 YDEGEE, per germline.

The chain recombines TRBV27 with TRBJ2-7; no reliable D call. Germline CDR1 and CDR2: MNHEY and SMNVEV (reference sequence). V was shortened by 3 bases and J by 2 bases, with 8 bases between the two germline ends. The CDR3 has 13 amino acids. CDR3 in amino acids: CASSFAQAYEQYF. The CDR3 region has the DNA TGTGCCAGCAGTTTTGCACAAGCCTACGAGCAGTACTTC.

This clone was detected only once. The chain carries TRBV6-5 and TRBJ2-7; no clear D. V dropped 5 bases and J dropped 8 bases, with 10 bases sitting between them. The CDR3 spans 11 residues. Germline CDR1 MNHEY, CDR2 SVGAGI. Here the CDR3 reads CASSQYSKQYF. The CDR3 nucleotides read TGTGCCAGCAGTCAATACAGCAAGCAGTACTTC.

A few counts support this clone. J is TRBJ1-1 and V is TRBV2; D is uncertain. The length of the CDR3 is 13 residues. CDR1 is SNHLY and CDR2 is FYNNEI in the germline V gene. The V and J ends lost 6 bases and 9 bases respectively, with 17 bases between them. The CDR3, as DNA: TGTGCCAGCAGCCTAGCGGGTGGCAATAAAGCTTTCTTT. Encoded protein: CASSLAGGNKAFF.

The chain has TRBV10-3 and TRBJ1-5; 12 nucleotides line up with TRBD1. Germline CDR1 and CDR2: ENHRY and SYGVKD. J gave up 6 bases and V 3 bases, and 6 bases lay outside the gene matches. The CDR3 loop spans 16 amino acids. This chain's CDR3 is CAISESWGQGAQPQHF. CDR3 nucleotides: TGTGCCATCAGTGAATCCTGGGGACAGGGGGCTCAGCCCCAGCATTTT.

The chain recombines TRBV28 with TRBJ2-3; D perhaps matches TRBD2 (5 bases). The CDR3 totals 17 residues. Germline CDR1 is MDHEN and CDR2 is SYDVKM. V was pared by 6 bases and J by 0 bases, with 19 bases between. The chain's CDR3 is CASSPPRTSLSTDTQYF. DNA of the CDR3: TGTGCCAGCAGCCCCCCGAGGACTTCACTTAGCACAGATACGCAGTATTTT.

V is TRBV7-2 and J is TRBJ2-3, with D possibly being TRBD1 or TRBD2 (5 bases each). CDR1 SGHTA and CDR2 FQGNSA come from the germline V gene. There are 14 residues in the CDR3. V lost 5 bases to trimming and J lost 4 bases, with 13 bases between them. The CDR3, as DNA: TGTGCCAGCAGCGAAGACTGGGGGTCAGATACGCAGTATTTT. It yields the protein CASSEDWGSDTQYF.

This chain joins TRBV25-1 and TRBJ1-1; D is perhaps TRBD1 (5 bases). Germline CDR1 and CDR2: MGHDK and SYGVNS. V lost 5 bases, J lost 1 base, and 8 bases lay in between. The CDR3 extends over 13 amino acids. The CDR3 reads CASSRGGNTEAFF. The CDR3 nucleotides read TGTGCCAGCAGTCGGGGGGGGAACACTGAAGCTTTCTTT.

Remarks on this clone: One junction end does not reproduce the germline sequence, and a read error may be involved. CDR3 sequence: CASSSYEGGSSYSF. In DNA form, the CDR3 reads TGTGCCAGCAGCAGCTACGAGGGTGGATCCAGTTATAGCTTC. The chain couples TRBV7-2 to TRBJ2-4; a weak D match, TRBD2 (5 bases). This CDR3 spans 14 amino acids. Germline values: CDR1 SGHTA, CDR2 FQGNSA. The whole variable domain, filled in from reference TRBV7-2 and TRBJ2-4, reads GAGVSQSPSNKVTEKGKDVELRCDPISGHTALYWYRQSLGQGLEFLIYFQGNSAPDKSGLPSDRFSAERTGGSVSTLTIQRTQQEDSAVYLCASSSYEGGSSYSFGAGTRLSVL.

The CDR3 coding sequence is TGTGCCTGGAGTATGGTAGGGGGAGCATCTTTCTTT. The encoded protein is CAWSMVGGASFF. The chain employs TRBV30 and TRBJ1-1; possibly TRBD1 for D (6 bases). Per germline, CDR1 GTSNPN and CDR2 SVGIG (reference sequence). The CDR3 length is 12 residues. With 2 bases removed from V and 12 bases from J, the gap between germline ends came to 16 bases.

The V and J genes are TRBV12-3 or TRBV12-4 and TRBJ1-2; unclear D gene. V was clipped by 5 bases and J by 8 bases, with 15 bases between them. The CDR3 covers 13 residues. The CDR3 spells CASSLTEIKGYTF. CDR3 sequence (DNA): TGTGCCAGCAGTCTTACCGAGATTAAAGGCTACACCTTC.

This chain uses TRBV19 with TRBJ1-5; TRBD1 might be the D (6 bases). CDR3 size: 16 residues. Deletions cut 5 bases from V and 3 bases from J, with 17 bases between. Germline CDR1 LNHDA, CDR2 SQIVND (reference sequence). CDR3 sequence (DNA): TGTGCCAGTAGTCCTGGGGGCAGGGCCCTCAATCAGCCCCAGCATTTT. Its protein is CASSPGGRALNQPQHF.

V is TRBV13 and J is TRBJ2-1, with D tentatively TRBD2 (5 bases). The CDR3 consists of 17 residues. The ends were cut back, 5 bases at V and 0 bases at J, with 17 bases in the middle. Germline V gene sequence: CDR1 PRHDT, CDR2 FYEKMQ (reference sequence). In DNA form, the CDR3 reads TGTGCCAGCAGCCTGCGAGGGCGCCTGAGCTCCTACAATGAGCAGTTCTTC. It specifies CASSLRGRLSSYNEQFF.

This chain connects TRBV9 to TRBJ2-4, with 7 nucleotides matching TRBD2. The germline V gene encodes CDR1 SGDLS and CDR2 YYNGEE. The V segment lost 2 bases and the J segment 6 bases; nucleotides outside the gene matches: 8. The CDR3 has 15 residues. DNA of the CDR3: TGTGCCAGCAGCGTTTCTGGGAGCGGGGTAAACATTCAGTACTTC. It yields the protein CASSVSGSGVNIQYF.

The chain joins TRBV10-1 to TRBJ2-3; 9 bases line up with TRBD1. V lost 10 bases, J lost 4 bases, and 9 bases stayed unmatched. CDR1 is WNHNN and CDR2 is SYGVQD in the germline V gene (reference sequence). CDR3 length equals 14 residues. CDR3 DNA: TGCGCCACGAGCCGGGACAGGGTAGCAGATACGCAGTATTTT. Translation gives CATSRDRVADTQYF.

The rearrangement uses TRBV9 and TRBJ2-3, with 10 positions matching TRBD1. The CDR3 length is 16 residues. V trimming: 0 bases; J trimming: 0 bases; junction bases outside the gene matches: 1. CDR1 and CDR2 from the germline V gene are SGDLS and YYNGEE. The CDR3 protein is CASSVAGQGSTDTQYF. The DNA for the CDR3 is TGTGCCAGCAGCGTAGCGGGACAGGGGAGCACAGATACGCAGTATTTT.

V gene TRBV6-5 combines with J gene TRBJ2-5, with a possible D match to TRBD1 (6 bases). This CDR3 contains 14 residues. V lost 7 bases, J lost 4 bases, and 16 bases lay in between. The V gene's germline CDR1 is MNHEY and CDR2 SVGAGI. The CDR3 region has the DNA TGTGCCAGCACGCGGGCAGGGGCGCGAGAGACCCAGTACTTC. Translated, it gives CASTRAGARETQYF.

The V call is TRBV7-2, the J call TRBJ2-3; D possibly corresponds to TRBD1 (6 bases). Trimming removed 6 bases at V and 3 bases at J, with 13 bases between. CDR3 length: 14 amino acids. Germline assignment: CDR1 SGHTA and CDR2 FQGNSA. The CDR3 sequence: CASSSGVTTDTQYF. The CDR3 coding sequence is TGTGCCAGCAGTTCAGGGGTCACAACAGATACGCAGTATTTT. Supplemented by reference TRBV7-2 and TRBJ2-3, the full variable domain reads GAGVSQSPSNKVTEKGKDVELRCDPISGHTALYWYRQSLGQGLEFLIYFQGNSAPDKSGLPSDRFSAERTGGSVSTLTIQRTQQEDSAVYLCASSSGVTTDTQYFGPGTRLTVL.

The rearrangement links TRBV18 to TRBJ1-2; D remains unclear. Germline V gene lookup returns CDR1 KGHSH and CDR2 LQKENI. The CDR3 has 14 amino acids. Between the trimmed V and J ends, which lost 1 base and 1 base, there was a span of 7 bases. The CDR3 is CASSPRTSNYGYTF. In nucleotides, the CDR3 is TGTGCCAGCTCACCACGAACGAGTAACTATGGCTACACCTTC.

The rearrangement joins TRBV5-6 to TRBJ2-4; D is undetermined. Germline lookup yields CDR1 SGHDT and CDR2 YYEEEE. The CDR3 has 14 amino acids. The germline V and J ends were trimmed by 6 bases and 0 bases, with 10 bases remaining between them. CDR3 sequence (DNA): TGTGCCAGCACCCTCGGTTTAGCCAAAAACATTCAGTACTTC. It encodes CASTLGLAKNIQYF.

The V and J genes are TRBV28 and TRBJ1-2, with D perhaps matching TRBD1 (6 bases). CDR3 length: 16 amino acids. The germline V gene has CDR1 MDHEN and CDR2 SYDVKM. Trimming took off 7 bases at V and 1 base at J, with 19 bases between the two ends. The CDR3 loop reads CASNSPGHGRNYGYTF. As DNA, the CDR3 is TGTGCCAGCAATTCCCCGGGACACGGACGTAACTATGGCTACACCTTC.

The V and J genes are TRBV10-2 and TRBJ1-6; D is ambiguous. Germline CDR1 and CDR2: WSHSY and SAAADI. V shed 7 bases and J shed 7 bases, with 17 bases lying between them. The CDR3 contains 15 residues. The CDR3, as DNA: TGCGCCAGCACCCTCCTCCCGCAGGCAAATTCACCCCTCCACTTT. Amino acids: CASTLLPQANSPLHF.

The chain combines TRBV30 with TRBJ2-1; 11 bases line up with TRBD2. CDR1 is GTSNPN, CDR2 SVGIG, per germline (reference sequence). This CDR3 has 15 amino acids. With 6 bases clipped from V and 7 bases from J, the junction kept 11 bases outside the gene matches. The CDR3, as DNA: TGTGCCTGCCGGACCCCTAGCGGGGGGTTGAATGAGCAGTTCTTC. It specifies CACRTPSGGLNEQFF.